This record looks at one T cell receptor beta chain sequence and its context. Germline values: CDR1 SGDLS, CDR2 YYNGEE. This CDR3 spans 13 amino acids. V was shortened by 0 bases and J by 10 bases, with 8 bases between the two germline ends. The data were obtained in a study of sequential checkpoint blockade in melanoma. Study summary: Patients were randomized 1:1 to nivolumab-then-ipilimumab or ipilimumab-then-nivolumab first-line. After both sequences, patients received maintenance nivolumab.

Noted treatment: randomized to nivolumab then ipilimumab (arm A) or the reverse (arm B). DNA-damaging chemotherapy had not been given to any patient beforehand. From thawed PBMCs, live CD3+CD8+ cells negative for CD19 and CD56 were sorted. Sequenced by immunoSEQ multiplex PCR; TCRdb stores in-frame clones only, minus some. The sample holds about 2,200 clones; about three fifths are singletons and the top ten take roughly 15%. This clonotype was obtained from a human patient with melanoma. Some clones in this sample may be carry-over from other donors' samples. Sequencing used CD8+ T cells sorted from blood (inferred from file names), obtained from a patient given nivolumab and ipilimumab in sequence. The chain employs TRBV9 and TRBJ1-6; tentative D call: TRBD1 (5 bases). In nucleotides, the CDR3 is TGTGCCAGCAGCGTAGGGGAGGGGTCACCCCTCCACTTT. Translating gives CASSVGEGSPLHF.